The subject of this entry is one TCR beta chain. This sample was taken from a study of blood T cell repertoires in COVID-19. From germline, CDR1 is SGHRS and CDR2 YFSETQ. The ends lost 3 bases at V and 1 base at J; junction bases unmatched: 4. The CDR3 totals 16 residues. Clones were read by immunoSEQ multiplex PCR, and TCRdb kept only the in-frame ones, dropping some. The sample consists of fewer than 250,000 clones, approximately 84% of them appearing once. Cohort 3 donors counted as recovered after two negative PCRs, clearance, or resolved symptoms. Sequencing used PBMCs or T cells enriched from blood (not recorded which). The receptor was derived from a man between 60 and 75 years old who had recovered from COVID-19. The V and J genes are TRBV5-1 and TRBJ2-3; 11 nucleotides align to TRBD2. The CDR3 loop is CASSSILAGGTDTQYF. CDR3 DNA: TGCGCCAGCAGCTCAATACTAGCGGGGGGCACAGATACGCAGTATTTT.